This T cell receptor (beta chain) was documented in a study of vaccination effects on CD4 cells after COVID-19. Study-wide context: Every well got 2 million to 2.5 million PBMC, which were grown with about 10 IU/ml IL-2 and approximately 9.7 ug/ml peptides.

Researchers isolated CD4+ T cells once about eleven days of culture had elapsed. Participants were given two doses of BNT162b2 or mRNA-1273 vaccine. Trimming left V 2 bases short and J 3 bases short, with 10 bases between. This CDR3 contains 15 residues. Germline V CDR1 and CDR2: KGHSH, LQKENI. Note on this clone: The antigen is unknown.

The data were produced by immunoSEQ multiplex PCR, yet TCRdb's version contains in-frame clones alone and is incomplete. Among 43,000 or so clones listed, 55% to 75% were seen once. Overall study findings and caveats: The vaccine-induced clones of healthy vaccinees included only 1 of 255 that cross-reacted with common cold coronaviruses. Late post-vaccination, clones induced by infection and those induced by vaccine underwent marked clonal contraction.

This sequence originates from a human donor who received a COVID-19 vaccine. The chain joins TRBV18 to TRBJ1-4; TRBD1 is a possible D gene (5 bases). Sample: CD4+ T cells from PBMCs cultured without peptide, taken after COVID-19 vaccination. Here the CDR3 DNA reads TGTGCCAGCTCACCAACTGGGGCACCTAATGAAAAACTGTTTTTT. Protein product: CASSPTGAPNEKLFF.